The entry that follows covers one TCR beta chain sequence. Relative to the germline gene, one junction end is altered; a read error may explain this. Total RNA and DNA came together from 20-30 mg of bulk tissue without cell sorting. The investigators made TCR beta cDNA from roughly 0.45 ug total RNA, using a constant-region primer. Slightly modified ARM-PCR served as the procedure for the TCR beta libraries. These libraries came from three rounds of nested multiplex PCR. Investigators reported that the first two PCR rounds, at roughly 10 cycles each, used TRBV1-TRBV30 forward primers with a C-beta reverse primer. TCRdb re-analysed the multiplex PCR reads in MiXCR, keeping a single row per CDR3 protein. This repertoire shows about 78,000 distinct CDR3 sequences, approximately 74% found once; its top ten account for 25% to 30%. This specimen comes from a study of tumor-infiltrating lymphocytes in primary liver carcinoma.

Germline V gene sequence: CDR1 MNHNY, CDR2 SVGAGI (reference sequence). The CDR3 spans 13 residues. This clonotype was sampled from a man aged 40-50 years with primary liver carcinoma and hepatitis B virus infection. The source material was liver tumor tissue from sampling region 4. Subset given: tumor region T4, right-lateral pole. The genes are TRBV6-6 and TRBJ1-1, with D unclear. The CDR3 sequence is CASRQSINAEAFF. The CDR3 DNA sequence: TGTGCCAGCAGGCAGAGCATAAACGCTGAAGCCTTCTTT.